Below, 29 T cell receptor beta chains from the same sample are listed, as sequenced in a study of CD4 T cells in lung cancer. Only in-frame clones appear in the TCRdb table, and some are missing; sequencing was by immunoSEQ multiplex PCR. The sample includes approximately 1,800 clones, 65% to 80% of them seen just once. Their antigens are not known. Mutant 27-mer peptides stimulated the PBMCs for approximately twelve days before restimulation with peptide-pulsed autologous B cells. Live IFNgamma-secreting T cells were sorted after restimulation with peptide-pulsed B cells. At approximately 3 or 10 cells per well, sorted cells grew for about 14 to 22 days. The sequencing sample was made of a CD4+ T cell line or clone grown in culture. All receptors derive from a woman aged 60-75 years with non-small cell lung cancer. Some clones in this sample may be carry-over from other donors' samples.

The CDR3 spells CAWSQGQLNQPQHF. CDR3 bases: TGTGCCTGGTCCCAAGGACAGCTCAATCAGCCCCAGCATTTT. This chain uses TRBV30 with TRBJ1-5, with D possibly TRBD1 on 6 matching bases. Germline V gene lookup returns CDR1 GTSNPN and CDR2 SVGIG (reference sequence). The CDR3 sequence is 14 residues long. With 5 bases removed from V and 3 bases from J, the gap between germline ends came to 14 bases.

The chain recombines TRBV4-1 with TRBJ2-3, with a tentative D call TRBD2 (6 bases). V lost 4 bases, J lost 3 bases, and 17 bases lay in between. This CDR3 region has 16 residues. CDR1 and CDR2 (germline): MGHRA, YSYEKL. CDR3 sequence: CASSLPGLPGTDTQYF. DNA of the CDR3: TGCGCCAGCAGCCTCCCGGGACTCCCAGGGACAGATACGCAGTATTTT.

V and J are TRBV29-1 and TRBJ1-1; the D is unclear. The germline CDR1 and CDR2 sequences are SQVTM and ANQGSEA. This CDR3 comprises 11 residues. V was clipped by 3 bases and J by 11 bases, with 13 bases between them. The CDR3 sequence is CSVEGSTQAFF. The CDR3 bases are TGCAGCGTTGAGGGATCTACTCAGGCTTTCTTT.

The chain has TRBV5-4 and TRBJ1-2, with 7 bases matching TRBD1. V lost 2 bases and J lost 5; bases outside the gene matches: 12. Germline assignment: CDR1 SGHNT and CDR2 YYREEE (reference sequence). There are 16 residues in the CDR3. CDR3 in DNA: TGTGCCAGCAGCTTTAGGACAGGAGGCATGAGGTATGGCTACACCTTC. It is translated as CASSFRTGGMRYGYTF.

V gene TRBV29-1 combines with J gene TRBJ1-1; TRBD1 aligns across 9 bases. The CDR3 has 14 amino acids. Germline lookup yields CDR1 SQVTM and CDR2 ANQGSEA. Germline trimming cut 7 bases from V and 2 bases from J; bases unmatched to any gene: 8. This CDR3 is CSAQYRGLNTEAFF. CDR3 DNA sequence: TGCAGCGCCCAATACAGGGGGCTTAACACTGAAGCTTTCTTT.

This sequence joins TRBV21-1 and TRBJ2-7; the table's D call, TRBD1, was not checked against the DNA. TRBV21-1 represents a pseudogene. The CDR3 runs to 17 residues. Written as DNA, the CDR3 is TGTGCCAGCAGCAAAAGATGGAGGGCAGGGGGCCCCTACGAGCAGTACTTC. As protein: CASSKRWRAGGPYEQYF.

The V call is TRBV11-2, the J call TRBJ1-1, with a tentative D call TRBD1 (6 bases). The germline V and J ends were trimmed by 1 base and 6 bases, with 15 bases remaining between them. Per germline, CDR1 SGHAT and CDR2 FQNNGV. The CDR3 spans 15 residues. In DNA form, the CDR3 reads TGTGCCAGCAGCTTAGCGGGGGGGCCTCTAGCTGAAGCTTTCTTT. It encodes CASSLAGGPLAEAFF.

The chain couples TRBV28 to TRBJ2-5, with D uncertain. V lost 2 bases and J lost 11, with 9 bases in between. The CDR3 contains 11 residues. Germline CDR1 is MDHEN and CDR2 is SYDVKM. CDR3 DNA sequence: TGTGCCAGCAGTTTAAGTCTAGAACAGTACTTC. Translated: CASSLSLEQYF. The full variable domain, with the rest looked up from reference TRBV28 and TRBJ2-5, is DVKVTQSSRYLVKRTGEKVFLECVQDMDHENMFWYRQDPGLGLRLIYFSYDVKMKEKGDIPEGYSVSREKKERFSLILESASTNQTSMYLCASSLSLEQYFGPGTRLLVL.

CDR3 loop: CASSLSGHGYTF. The CDR3, as DNA: TGTGCCAGCAGTTTATCGGGGCATGGCTACACCTTC. The V and J genes are TRBV27 and TRBJ1-2, with a tentative D call TRBD1 (5 bases). This CDR3 region has 12 residues. With 0 bases removed from V and 6 bases from J, the gap between germline ends came to 5 bases. Germline values: CDR1 MNHEY, CDR2 SMNVEV (reference sequence).

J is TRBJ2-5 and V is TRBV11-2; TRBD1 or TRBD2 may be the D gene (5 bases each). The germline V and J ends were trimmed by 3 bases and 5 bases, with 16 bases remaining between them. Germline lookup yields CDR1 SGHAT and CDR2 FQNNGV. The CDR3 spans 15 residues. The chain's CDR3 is CASSLGQGVGETQYF. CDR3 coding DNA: TGTGCCAGCAGCTTGGGGCAGGGAGTAGGGGAGACCCAGTACTTC.

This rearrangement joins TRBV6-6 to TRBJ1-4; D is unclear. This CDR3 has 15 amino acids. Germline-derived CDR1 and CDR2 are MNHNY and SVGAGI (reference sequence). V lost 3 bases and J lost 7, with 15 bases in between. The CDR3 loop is CASSYEGSGGEKLFF. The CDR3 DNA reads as TGTGCCAGCAGTTATGAAGGGAGCGGCGGTGAAAAACTGTTTTTT.

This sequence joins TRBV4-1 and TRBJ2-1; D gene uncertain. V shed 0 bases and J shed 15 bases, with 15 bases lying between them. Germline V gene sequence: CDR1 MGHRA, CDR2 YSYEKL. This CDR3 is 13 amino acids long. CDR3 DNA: TGCGCCAGCAGCCAAGAGGGATTGGGAATTGGGTTCTTC. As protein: CASSQEGLGIGFF.

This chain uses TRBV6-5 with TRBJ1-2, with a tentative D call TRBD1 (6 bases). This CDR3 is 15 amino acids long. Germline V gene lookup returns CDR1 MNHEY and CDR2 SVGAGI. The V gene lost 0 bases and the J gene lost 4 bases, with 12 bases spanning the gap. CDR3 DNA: TGTGCCAGCAGTTACTCGCCCACAGGGTTCTATGGCTACACCTTC. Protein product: CASSYSPTGFYGYTF.

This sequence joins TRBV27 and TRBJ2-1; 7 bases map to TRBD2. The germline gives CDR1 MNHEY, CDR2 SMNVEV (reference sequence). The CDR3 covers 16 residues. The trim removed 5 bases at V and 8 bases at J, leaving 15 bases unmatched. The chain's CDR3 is CASSKGRELVFDEQFF. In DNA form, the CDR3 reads TGTGCCAGCAGTAAAGGGAGGGAACTAGTTTTTGATGAGCAGTTCTTC.

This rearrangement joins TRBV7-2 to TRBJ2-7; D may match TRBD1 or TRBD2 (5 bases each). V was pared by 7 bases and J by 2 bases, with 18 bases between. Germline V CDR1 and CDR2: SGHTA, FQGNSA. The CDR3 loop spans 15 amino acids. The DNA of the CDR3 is TGTGCCAGCACCCACAGAGGGGAGAAGCCCTACGAGCAGTACTTC. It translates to CASTHRGEKPYEQYF.

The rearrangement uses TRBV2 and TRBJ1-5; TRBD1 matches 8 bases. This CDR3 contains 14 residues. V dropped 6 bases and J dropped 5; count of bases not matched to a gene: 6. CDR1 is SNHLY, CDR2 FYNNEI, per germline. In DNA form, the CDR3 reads TGTGCCAGCAGAAGACAGGGGTACGATCAGCCCCAGCATTTT. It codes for CASRRQGYDQPQHF.

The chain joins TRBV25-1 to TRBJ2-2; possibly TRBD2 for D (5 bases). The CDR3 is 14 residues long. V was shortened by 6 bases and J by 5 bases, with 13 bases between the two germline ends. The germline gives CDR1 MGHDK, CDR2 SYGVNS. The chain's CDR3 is CASRARTGTGELFF. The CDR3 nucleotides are TGTGCCAGCAGGGCTCGTACGGGAACCGGGGAGCTGTTTTTT.

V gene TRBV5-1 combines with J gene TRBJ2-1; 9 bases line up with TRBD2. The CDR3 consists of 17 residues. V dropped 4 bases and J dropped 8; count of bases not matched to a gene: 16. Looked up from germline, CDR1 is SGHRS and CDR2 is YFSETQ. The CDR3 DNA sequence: TGCGCCAGCAGCCGCGGAGCCGCGGGAGGGCATTTGGATGAGCAGTTCTTC. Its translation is CASSRGAAGGHLDEQFF.

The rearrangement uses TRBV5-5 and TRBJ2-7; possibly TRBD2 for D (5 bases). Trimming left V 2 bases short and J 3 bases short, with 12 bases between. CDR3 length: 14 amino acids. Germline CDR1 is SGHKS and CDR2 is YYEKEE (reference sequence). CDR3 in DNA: TGTGCCAGCAGCTTCTTGCGGGTCGGCTACGAGCAGTACTTC. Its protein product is CASSFLRVGYEQYF. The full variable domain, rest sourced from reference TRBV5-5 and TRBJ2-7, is DAGVTQSPTHLIKTRGQQVTLRCSPISGHKSVSWYQQVLGQGPQFIFQYYEKEERGRGNFPDRFSARQFPNYSSELNVNALLLGDSALYLCASSFLRVGYEQYFGPGTRLTVT.

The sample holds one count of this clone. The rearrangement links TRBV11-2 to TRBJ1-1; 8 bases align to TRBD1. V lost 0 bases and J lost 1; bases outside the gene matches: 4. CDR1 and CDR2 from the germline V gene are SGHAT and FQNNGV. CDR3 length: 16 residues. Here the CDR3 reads CASSLDRGTGNTEAFF. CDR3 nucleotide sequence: TGTGCCAGCAGCTTAGATCGAGGGACAGGGAACACTGAAGCTTTCTTT.

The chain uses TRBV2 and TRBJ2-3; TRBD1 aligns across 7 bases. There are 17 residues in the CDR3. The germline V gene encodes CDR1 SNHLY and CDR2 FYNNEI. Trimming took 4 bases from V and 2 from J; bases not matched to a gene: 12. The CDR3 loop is CASSVPLGQKYTDTQYF. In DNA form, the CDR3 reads TGTGCCAGCAGTGTCCCCTTGGGACAGAAATACACAGATACGCAGTATTTT.

CDR3 nucleotides: TGTGCCTGGAGTGTACACCAGGGGCCTGGTGGCTACACCTTC. This sequence encodes CAWSVHQGPGGYTF. The rearrangement uses TRBV30 and TRBJ1-2, with D perhaps matching TRBD1 (6 bases). The CDR3 has 14 amino acids. The V end lost 0 bases, the J end lost 7 bases, and 15 bases lay between the germline ends. Germline V gene sequence: CDR1 GTSNPN, CDR2 SVGIG (reference sequence).

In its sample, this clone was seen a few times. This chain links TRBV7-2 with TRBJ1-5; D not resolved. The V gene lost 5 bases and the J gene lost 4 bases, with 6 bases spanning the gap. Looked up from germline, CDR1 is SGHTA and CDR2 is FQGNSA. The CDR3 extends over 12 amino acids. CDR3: CASSIPNQPQHF. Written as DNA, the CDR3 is TGTGCCAGCAGCATACCTAATCAGCCCCAGCATTTT.

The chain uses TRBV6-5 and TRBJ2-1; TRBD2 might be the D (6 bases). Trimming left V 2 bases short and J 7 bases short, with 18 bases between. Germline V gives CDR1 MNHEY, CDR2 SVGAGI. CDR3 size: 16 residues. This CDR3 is CASSYPYGGKGNEQFF. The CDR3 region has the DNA TGTGCCAGCAGTTACCCTTATGGGGGGAAGGGGAATGAGCAGTTCTTC.

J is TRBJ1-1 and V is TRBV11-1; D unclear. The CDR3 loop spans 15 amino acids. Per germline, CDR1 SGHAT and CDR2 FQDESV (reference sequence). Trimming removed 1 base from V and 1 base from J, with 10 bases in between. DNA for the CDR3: TGTGCCAGCAGCTTAGTGAGGTTTTCGAACACTGAAGCTTTCTTT. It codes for CASSLVRFSNTEAFF.

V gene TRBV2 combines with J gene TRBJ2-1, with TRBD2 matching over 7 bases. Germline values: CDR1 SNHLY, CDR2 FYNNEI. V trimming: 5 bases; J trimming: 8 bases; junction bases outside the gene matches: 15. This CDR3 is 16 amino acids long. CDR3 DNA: TGTGCCAGCAGTCCCCGACTAGCCCAATTGAGAGATGAGCAGTTCTTC. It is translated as CASSPRLAQLRDEQFF.

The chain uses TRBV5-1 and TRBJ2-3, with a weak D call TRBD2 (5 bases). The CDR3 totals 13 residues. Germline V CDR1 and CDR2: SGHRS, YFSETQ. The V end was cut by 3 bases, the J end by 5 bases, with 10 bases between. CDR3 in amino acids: CASSSLEEDTQYF. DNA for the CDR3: TGCGCCAGCAGCTCACTAGAGGAAGATACGCAGTATTTT.

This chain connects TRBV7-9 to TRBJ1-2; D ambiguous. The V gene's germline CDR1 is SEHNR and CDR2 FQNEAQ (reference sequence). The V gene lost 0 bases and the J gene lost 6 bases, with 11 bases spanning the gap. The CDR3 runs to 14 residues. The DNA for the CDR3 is TGTGCCAGCAGCTTAGCGCTCTCCGACGATGGCTACACCTTC. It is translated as CASSLALSDDGYTF.

The CDR3 loop is CASSLGRGTGEQFF. In DNA form, the CDR3 reads TGTGCCAGCAGCTTAGGGCGGGGTACGGGTGAGCAGTTCTTC. The V gene is TRBV7-2, the J gene TRBJ2-1; a possible D gene is TRBD2 (6 bases). This CDR3 comprises 14 residues. Germline loops: CDR1 SGHTA, CDR2 FQGNSA. With 1 base removed from V and 9 bases from J, the gap between germline ends came to 13 bases. The whole variable domain, remainder taken from reference TRBV7-2 and TRBJ2-1, is GAGVSQSPSNKVTEKGKDVELRCDPISGHTALYWYRQSLGQGLEFLIYFQGNSAPDKSGLPSDRFSAERTGGSVSTLTIQRTQQEDSAVYLCASSLGRGTGEQFFGPGTRLTVL.